This TCR beta chain was observed in a study of siplizumab effects on memory and regulatory T cells. V shed 5 bases and J shed 4 bases, with 17 bases lying between them. Looked up from germline, CDR1 is LNHDA and CDR2 is SQIVND (reference sequence). CDR3 length equals 15 residues. It was about 10^5 TCR templates that were assayed per sample. The repertoire was sequenced with immunoSEQ multiplex PCR; TCRdb's copy has only in-frame clones and lacks some. The table has around 100,000 clones, 80% to 95% seen once. The study, taken as a whole, reports: For siplizumab cultures, the suppressive function of their proliferating Tregs was not confirmed. Siplizumab significantly decreased alloreactive sequences from unstimulated CD4+ memory cells.

About this clone: Its antigen remains unknown.

This TCR came from a human donor in good health. Sequencing used CD4+ T cells sorted from blood. V is TRBV19 and J is TRBJ2-5, with D perhaps TRBD1 or TRBD2 (5 bases each). CDR3 amino acids: CASSPGTPWGETQYF. In DNA form, the CDR3 reads TGTGCCAGTAGTCCCGGGACCCCCTGGGGAGAGACCCAGTACTTC. Variable domain in full (rest from reference TRBV19 and TRBJ2-5): DGGITQSPKYLFRKEGQNVTLSCEQNLNHDAMYWYRQDPGQGLRLIYYSQIVNDFQKGDIAEGYSVSREKKESFPLTVTSAQKNPTAFYLCASSPGTPWGETQYFGPGTRLLVL.